The 18 T cell receptor beta chains below all came from one sample that was sequenced in a study of tumor-infiltrating lymphocytes in primary liver carcinoma. The source of the blood RNA was unsorted whole blood, and germline DNA was extracted as well. TCR beta cDNA was made from 400 to 500 ng total RNA with a constant-region primer. Three nested multiplex PCR rounds, a slightly modified ARM-PCR, produced the libraries for TCR beta. TRBV1-TRBV30 forward primers paired with a C-beta reverse primer drove the first two PCR rounds, roughly 9 cycles each. TCRdb ran MiXCR on the multiplex PCR reads and lists one entry per CDR3 protein. This sample has 300,000 to 400,000 distinct CDR3 sequences, with around three fifths found just once. What was sequenced was peripheral blood. The receptors here all came from a man in his forties with primary liver carcinoma and hepatitis B virus infection.

The CDR3 DNA follows: TGCGCCAGCAGCCTCCGGGACTACCCCTACAATGAGCAGTTCTTC. Translation: CASSLRDYPYNEQFF. The chain recombines TRBV5-1 with TRBJ2-1, with 7 bases aligning to TRBD2. With V trimmed by 4 bases and J by 2 bases, 6 bases remained unmatched. The CDR3 is 15 amino acids. Per the germline V gene, CDR1 is SGHRS and CDR2 is YFSETQ.

Only one count was recorded for this clonotype. Its ends do not fully match the called genes, so a read error is possible. The chain uses TRBV6-6 and TRBJ2-5; weak D call: TRBD1 (6 bases). This CDR3 comprises 14 residues. Germline V CDR1 and CDR2: MNHNY, SVGAGI (reference sequence). The CDR3 sequence is CPSSFPNRAETHYF. The CDR3, as DNA: TGTCCCAGCAGTTTCCCGAACAGGGCAGAGACCCACTACTTC.

The chain employs TRBV7-8 and TRBJ2-3, with D perhaps assigned TRBD1 or TRBD2 (6 bases each). The CDR3 runs to 13 residues. Germline-derived CDR1 and CDR2 are SGHVS and FQNEAQ. V lost 5 bases and J 9 bases, leaving 15 bases between the germline ends. CDR3 residues: CASSPGGRPTQYF. The CDR3 coding sequence is TGTGCCAGCAGCCCCGGGGGCCGCCCGACGCAGTATTTT.

This clonotype was counted at least ten times. This chain connects TRBV29-1 to TRBJ1-1; 9 positions match TRBD1. CDR1 is SQVTM and CDR2 is ANQGSEA in the germline V gene. The CDR3 length is 14 residues. Losses at the gene ends were 6 bases for V and 0 bases for J; bases not matched to a gene: 5. The CDR3, as DNA: TGCAGCGTCACAGGGGGCCAAATGAACACTGAAGCTTTCTTT. It translates to CSVTGGQMNTEAFF.

This clonotype appeared once. A read error is possible here, since a much larger clone lies one base away. This rearrangement joins TRBV5-6 to TRBJ2-1, with TRBD2 matching 9 bases. Trimming cost V 4 bases and J 0 bases; bases outside gene matches: 11. Germline CDR1 SGHDT, CDR2 YYEEEE. The CDR3 loop spans 18 amino acids. CDR3 in DNA: TGTGCCAGCAGCGGAAGGACTAGCGTGCTCCTCTCCTACAATGAGCAGTTCTTC. Protein: CASSGRTSVLLSYNEQFF. The full variable domain, rest sourced from reference TRBV5-6 and TRBJ2-1, is DAGVTQSPTHLIKTRGQQVTLRCSPKSGHDTVSWYQQALGQGPQFIFQYYEEEERQRGNFPDRFSGHQFPNYSSELNVNALLLGDSALYLCASSGRTSVLLSYNEQFFGPGTRLTVL.

Details on this clonotype: At one boundary the junction diverges from the germline segment, which might be a read error. CDR3 in DNA: TGTGCCAGTAGCCAAGGGGAGGGAGGCCCAGATGCGCAGTATTTT. This codes for CASSQGEGGPDAQYF. The chain has TRBV4-2 and TRBJ2-3; 7 nucleotides match TRBD2. CDR3 length: 15 amino acids. CDR1 is LGHNA, CDR2 YNFKEQ, per germline.

A remark on this clonotype: The junction differs from germline at one of its ends, possibly a read error. V is TRBV11-2 and J is TRBJ2-5, with 8 bases matching TRBD1. The CDR3 is 13 amino acids. Germline assignment: CDR1 SGHAT and CDR2 FQNNGV. CDR3 loop: CTSSTGQEGTQYF. CDR3 in DNA: TGTACCAGCAGCACGGGACAGGAAGGGACCCAGTACTTC.

This chain links TRBV6-1 with TRBJ2-2; D is uncertain. The germline V gene has CDR1 MNHNS and CDR2 SASEGT. This CDR3 comprises 14 residues. Trimming took off 6 bases at V and 4 bases at J, with 12 bases between the two ends. This CDR3 reads CASRRNHLTGELFF. For the CDR3, the DNA is TGTGCCAGCAGGCGGAACCACCTCACCGGGGAGCTGTTTTTT.

As concerns this clonotype: This may come from a read error, since a much larger clone is one base off. The rearrangement uses TRBV29-1 and TRBJ2-1; 14 nucleotides match TRBD2. Germline V gene sequence: CDR1 SQVTM, CDR2 ANQGSEA. V was pared by 8 bases and J by 9 bases, with 12 bases of the junction left unmatched. The CDR3 totals 15 residues. The CDR3 protein is CSSTTSGGGVIEQFF. The CDR3 region has the DNA TGCAGCTCCACGACTAGCGGGGGGGGGGTGATTGAGCAGTTCTTC.

Details on this clonotype: This clone may be a read error of a much larger clone one base away. V usage is TRBV6-2 or TRBV6-3 and J usage is TRBJ2-3; TRBD2 agrees at 8 bases. From germline, CDR1 is MNHEY and CDR2 SVGEGT. The CDR3 contains 18 residues. V dropped 0 bases and J dropped 4; count of bases not matched to a gene: 12. CDR3 sequence reads: CASSYSLTNGREPDTQYF. CDR3 nucleotides: TGTGCCAGCAGTTACTCGTTGACTAACGGGAGGGAACCAGATACGCAGTATTTT.

Worth noting for this clonotype: The junction does not match germline at one end; this may be a read error. V gene TRBV11-2 combines with J gene TRBJ2-1; D may be TRBD1 or TRBD2 (5 bases each). From germline, CDR1 is SGHAT and CDR2 FQNNGV. The CDR3 runs to 15 residues. The CDR3 region is CASSLGRGAYNEQFF. CDR3 in DNA: TGTGCCAGCAGCCTTGGGAGAGGGGCCTACAACGAGCAGTTCTTC.

This clonotype has more than one count but fewer than ten. The chain joins TRBV5-1 to TRBJ1-1; perhaps TRBD1 as D (5 bases). Trimming took 4 bases from V and 7 from J, leaving 14 bases between them. The CDR3 is made up of 13 amino acids. Germline CDR1 SGHRS, CDR2 YFSETQ. The CDR3 region has the DNA TGCGCCAGCAGCCAGGACATAGTCGGTGAAGCTTTCTTT. Its translation: CASSQDIVGEAFF.

With respect to this clonotype: One end of the junction is discordant with germline, which a read error may explain. The chain is built from TRBV11-2 and TRBJ2-2, with a possible D match to TRBD2 (5 bases). The germline CDR1 and CDR2 sequences are SGHAT and FQNNGV. The CDR3 has 12 amino acids. The CDR3 DNA follows: TGTGCCAATCCACGCAACACCGGGGAGCGGTTTTTT. The encoded protein is CANPRNTGERFF.

Details on this clonotype: Compared with germline, one end of the junction differs, possibly owing to a read error. V gene TRBV11-3 combines with J gene TRBJ1-2; the D is unclear. CDR3 length: 13 amino acids. Germline values: CDR1 SGHNT, CDR2 YENEEA. The DNA of the CDR3 is TGTGTCAGCAGCCGCTGTGGAAACTATGGCTACACCTTC. Translated: CVSSRCGNYGYTF.

This chain uses TRBV24-1 with TRBJ2-2, with a possible D match to TRBD1 (5 bases). Germline V CDR1 and CDR2: KGHDR, SFDVKD. V was shortened by 5 bases and J by 5 bases, with 11 bases between the two germline ends. This CDR3 spans 14 amino acids. The chain's CDR3 is CATSGQGVTGELFF. In DNA form, the CDR3 reads TGTGCCACCAGTGGCCAAGGGGTGACCGGGGAGCTGTTTTTT.

With respect to this clonotype: One junction end disagrees with the germline gene, perhaps due to a read error. CDR3 DNA: TGTGCCAGCAGCTATGGCGGGGAGAGCTCCTACGATGAGCAGTTATTC. Residues: CASSYGGESSYDEQLF. This chain links TRBV11-2 with TRBJ2-1; tentatively, D is TRBD2 (6 bases). The CDR3 is 16 residues long. The germline V gene encodes CDR1 SGHAT and CDR2 FQNNGV.

On this clonotype: The junction differs from germline at one of its ends, possibly a read error. V usage is TRBV11-2 and J usage is TRBJ2-7; 11 nucleotides match TRBD2. The germline gives CDR1 SGHAT, CDR2 FQNNGV. The CDR3 runs to 15 residues. CDR3 region: CAISHGTSGAGDQYF. The CDR3 region has the DNA TGTGCCATCAGCCACGGGACTAGCGGAGCCGGCGACCAGTACTTC.

This clonotype was observed at least ten times. The genes are TRBV6-6 and TRBJ2-7; D uncertain. Germline V gene sequence: CDR1 MNHNY, CDR2 SVGAGI (reference sequence). V gave up 6 bases and J gave up 5 bases, with 11 bases separating them. The CDR3 consists of 12 residues. The CDR3 reads CASRAGSHEQYF. The CDR3 DNA reads as TGTGCCAGCAGAGCCGGGTCCCACGAGCAGTACTTC.